This T cell receptor beta chain appears in the sequencing data of a study of T cells in Graves' hyperthyroidism and ophthalmopathy. Uncontrolled infection, other autoimmune disease, pregnancy or lactation disqualified patients from enrolment. Researchers took RNA transcripts and amplified the TCR beta CDR3 regions from them. An initial round of RT-PCR targeting the TCR CDR3 relied on the HTBI primer set. In TCRdb, the multiplex PCR reads were re-called with MiXCR into one record per CDR3 protein. In the table there are about 200,000 distinct CDR3 sequences, less than 20% of which are singletons. The CDR3 loop spans 16 amino acids. Per germline, CDR1 SGHTA and CDR2 FQGTGA. Trimming took 5 bases from V and 6 from J; bases not matched to a gene: 4.

This chain connects TRBV7-3 to TRBJ2-2; 15 bases fit TRBD2. This sequence originates from a woman in her fifties or sixties with Graves' hyperthyroidism. Material for sequencing was blood. The CDR3 region has the DNA TGTGCCAGCAGCCGGACTAGCGGGAGGGCCGCCGGGGAGCTGTTTTTT. It translates to CASSRTSGRAAGELFF.